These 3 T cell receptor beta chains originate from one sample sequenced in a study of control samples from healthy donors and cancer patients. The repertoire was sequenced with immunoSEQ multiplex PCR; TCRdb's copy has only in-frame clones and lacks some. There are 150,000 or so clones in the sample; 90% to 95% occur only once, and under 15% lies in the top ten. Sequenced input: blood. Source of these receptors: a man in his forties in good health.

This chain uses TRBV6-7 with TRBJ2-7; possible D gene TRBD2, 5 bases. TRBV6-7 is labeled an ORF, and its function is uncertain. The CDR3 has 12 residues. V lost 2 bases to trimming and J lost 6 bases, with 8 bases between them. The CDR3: CASSYEGCEQYF. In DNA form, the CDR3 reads TGTGCCAGCAGTTACGAGGGTTGCGAGCAGTACTTC.

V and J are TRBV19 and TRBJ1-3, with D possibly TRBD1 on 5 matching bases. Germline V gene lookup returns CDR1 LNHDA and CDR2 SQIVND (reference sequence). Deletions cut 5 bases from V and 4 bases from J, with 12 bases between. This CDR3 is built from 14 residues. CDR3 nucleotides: TGTGCCAGTAGTTTAACAGGTTCCGGAAACACCATATATTTT. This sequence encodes CASSLTGSGNTIYF.

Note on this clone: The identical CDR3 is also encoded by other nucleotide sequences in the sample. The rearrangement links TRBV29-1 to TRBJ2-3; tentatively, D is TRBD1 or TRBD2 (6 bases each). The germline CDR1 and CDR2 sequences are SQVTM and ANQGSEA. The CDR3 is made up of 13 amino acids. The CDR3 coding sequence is TGCAGTGACCTGGGGGGACACACAGATACGCAGTATTTT. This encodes CSDLGGHTDTQYF.